Presented here are 9 T cell receptor beta chains from one specimen sequenced in a study of T-cell reconstitution after alpha-beta-depleted transplantation in children. Unique molecular identifiers were incorporated during preparation of the TCRbeta library. TCRdb used MiXCR to reprocess the PCR reads, holding one entry per CDR3 protein. This table has just over 350,000 distinct CDR3 sequences, less than 15% appearing once. Sequenced here: PBMCs, sampled from the stem cell graft. The receptors were gathered from a human donor who donated a stem cell graft to a child with Fanconi anemia.

This chain connects TRBV20-1 to TRBJ2-3, with 8 bases that match TRBD2. There are 13 residues in the CDR3. CDR1 is DFQATT, CDR2 SNEGSKA, per germline (reference sequence). The V gene end was trimmed by 5 bases and the J gene end by 4 bases; junction bases not matched to a gene: 5. DNA for the CDR3: TGCAGTGCTCGGGGGGGGGCCCCAGATACGCAGTATTTT. Translated, it gives CSARGGAPDTQYF.

In DNA, the CDR3 is TGTGCCAGCAGCTTAGCAGGTATCGCGGACTATGGCTACACCTTC. Translated: CASSLAGIADYGYTF. The chain joins TRBV7-9 to TRBJ1-2; D is undetermined. Germline CDR1 and CDR2: SEHNR and FQNEAQ (reference sequence). V lost 0 bases, J lost 3 bases, and 11 bases lay in between. The CDR3 extends over 15 amino acids.

This clonotype was detected only a few times. V gene TRBV6-2 or TRBV6-3 combines with J gene TRBJ1-5, with TRBD1 matching over 8 bases. This CDR3 has 15 residues. The V segment lost 9 bases and the J segment 5 bases; nucleotides outside the gene matches: 12. Per germline, CDR1 MNHEY and CDR2 SVGEGT. CDR3 DNA sequence: TGTGCCAGTGATTTGGGACAGGCTCGCTATCAGCCCCAGCATTTT. This gives the protein CASDLGQARYQPQHF.

This clonotype has more than one count but fewer than ten. This chain links TRBV5-1 with TRBJ2-3, with 8 bases matching TRBD2. Germline V gene sequence: CDR1 SGHRS, CDR2 YFSETQ. The CDR3 has 15 residues. The ends lost 0 bases at V and 9 bases at J; junction bases unmatched: 9. CDR3 in amino acids: CASSLDAGGQSTQYF. The DNA of the CDR3 is TGCGCCAGCAGCTTGGATGCGGGGGGCCAGAGCACGCAGTATTTT. The whole variable domain, filled in from reference TRBV5-1 and TRBJ2-3, reads KAGVTQTPRYLIKTRGQQVTLSCSPISGHRSVSWYQQTPGQGLQFLFEYFSETQRNKGNFPGRFSGRQFSNSRSEMNVSTLELGDSALYLCASSLDAGGQSTQYFGPGTRLTVL.

This clonotype appeared a few times. This sequence joins TRBV10-3 and TRBJ1-5; D gene unclear. CDR1 is ENHRY, CDR2 SYGVKD, per germline. The V end lost 5 bases, the J end lost 4 bases, and 12 bases lay between the germline ends. This CDR3 is built from 14 residues. The CDR3 DNA is TGTGCCATCAGTTCAGGCGTCCAAAATCAGCCCCAGCATTTT. Translated: CAISSGVQNQPQHF.

This clonotype came up many times. The rearrangement uses TRBV2 and TRBJ2-3; 12 nucleotides agree with TRBD2. The CDR3 extends over 14 amino acids. The V and J ends lost 4 bases and 8 bases, in that order; junction bases with no gene match: 4. Germline loops: CDR1 SNHLY, CDR2 FYNNEI. The chain's CDR3 is CASSGLAGEVTQYF. CDR3 DNA sequence: TGTGCCAGCAGTGGACTAGCGGGGGAGGTTACGCAGTATTTT.

This chain joins TRBV7-2 and TRBJ2-7; TRBD1 aligns across 10 bases. Germline trimming cut 3 bases from V and 0 bases from J; bases unmatched to any gene: 5. The V gene's germline CDR1 is SGHTA and CDR2 FQGNSA. The length of the CDR3 is 16 residues. The CDR3 DNA follows: TGTGCCAGCAGCTTCATTGACAGGGGGCACTCCTACGAGCAGTACTTC. It specifies CASSFIDRGHSYEQYF.

This clonotype appeared a few times. One junction end does not reproduce the germline sequence, and a read error may be involved. J is TRBJ1-2 and V is TRBV2; no definite D call. The CDR3 extends over 12 amino acids. Germline V gene data show CDR1 as SNHLY and CDR2 as FYNNEI. The CDR3 is CASSKAAYGYTF. In DNA, the CDR3 is TGTGCCAGCAGTAAAGCGGCATATGGCTACACCTTC.

The gene calls are TRBV29-1 and TRBJ1-2, with D possibly TRBD1 on 5 matching bases. The germline V gene encodes CDR1 SQVTM and CDR2 ANQGSEA. The CDR3 covers 12 residues. V lost 4 bases and J lost 3, with 9 bases in between. For the CDR3, the DNA is TGCAGCGTTGTCGACAGCCACTATGGCTACACCTTC. It specifies CSVVDSHYGYTF.